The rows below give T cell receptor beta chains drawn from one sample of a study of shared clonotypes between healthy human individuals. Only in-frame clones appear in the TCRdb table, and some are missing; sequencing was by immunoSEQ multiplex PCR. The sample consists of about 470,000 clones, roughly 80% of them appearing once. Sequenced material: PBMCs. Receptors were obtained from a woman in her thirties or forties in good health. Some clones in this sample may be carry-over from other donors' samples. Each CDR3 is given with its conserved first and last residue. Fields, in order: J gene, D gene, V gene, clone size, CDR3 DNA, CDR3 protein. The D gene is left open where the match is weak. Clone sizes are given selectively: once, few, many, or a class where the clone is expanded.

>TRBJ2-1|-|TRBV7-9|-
TGTGCCAGCAGCTTAGGGTCTGGGGTAAACAATGAGCAGTTCTTC
CASSLGSGVNNEQFF
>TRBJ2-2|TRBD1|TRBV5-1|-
TGCGCCAGCAGCCCCCGGACAGGGAACACCGGGGAGCTGTTTTTT
CASSPRTGNTGELFF
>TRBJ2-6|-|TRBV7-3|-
TGTGCCAGCAGCCTAGGCTCGGCCGGGGCCAACGTCCTGACTTTC
CASSLGSAGANVLTF
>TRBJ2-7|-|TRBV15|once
TGTGCCACCAGCAGAGCGGTATCCTACGAGCAGTACTTC
CATSRAVSYEQYF
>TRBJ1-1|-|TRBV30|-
TGTGCCTGGAGGGGGAATGGAGACACTGAAGCTTTCTTT
CAWRGNGDTEAFF
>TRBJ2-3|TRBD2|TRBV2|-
TGTGCCAGCAGTCATACAAGCGGGAGGGCCGAGTACACAGATACGCAGTATTTT
CASSHTSGRAEYTDTQYF
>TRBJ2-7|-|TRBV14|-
TGTGCCAGCAGCCAGGAAACCTACGAGCAGTACTTC
CASSQETYEQYF
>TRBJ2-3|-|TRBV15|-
TGTGCCACCAGCAGAGGATCGGGAGTCGGCACAGATACGCAGTATTTT
CATSRGSGVGTDTQYF
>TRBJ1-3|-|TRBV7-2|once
TGTGCCAGCAGCTCGGGGGGGACTGGAAACACCATATATTTT
CASSSGGTGNTIYF
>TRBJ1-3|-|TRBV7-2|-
TGTGCCAGCAACTCAGTAGTAAACACCATATATTTT
CASNSVVNTIYF
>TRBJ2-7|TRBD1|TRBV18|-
TGTGCCAGCTCAGGACAGGGAGCGTCGCAGTACTTC
CASSGQGASQYF
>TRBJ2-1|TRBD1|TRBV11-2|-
TGTGCCAGCAGCCGACAGGGGGGTTCCTACAATGAGCAGTTCTTC
CASSRQGGSYNEQFF
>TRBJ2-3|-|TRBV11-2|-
TGTGCCAGCAGCTTAGCGGACCGTTCCTTTACAGATACGCAGTATTTT
CASSLADRSFTDTQYF
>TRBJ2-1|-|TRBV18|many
TGTGCCAGCTCACCAATGGGAGTGAGTTACAATGAGCAGTTCTTC
CASSPMGVSYNEQFF
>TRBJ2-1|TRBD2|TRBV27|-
TGTGCCAGCGGGACTAGCGGGAGGGGGGGTGAGCAGTTCTTC
CASGTSGRGGEQFF
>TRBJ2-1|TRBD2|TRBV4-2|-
TGTGCCAGCAGCCCCGGACTAGTGAATGAGCAGTTCTTC
CASSPGLVNEQFF
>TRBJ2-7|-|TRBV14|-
TGTGCCAGCAGCCAAGGATCAGGGGAAGCCTACGAGCAGTACTTC
CASSQGSGEAYEQYF
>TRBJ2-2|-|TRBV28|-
TGTGCCAGCAGTTTGGACGGGGCACGGACCGGGGAGCTGTTTTTT
CASSLDGARTGELFF
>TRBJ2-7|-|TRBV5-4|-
TGTGCCAGCAGCTTGGTAGGGACTTCTATCTCCGAGCAGTACTTC
CASSLVGTSISEQYF
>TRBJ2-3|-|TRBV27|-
TGTGCCAGCAGTCCGTCCACAGATACGCAGTATTTT
CASSPSTDTQYF
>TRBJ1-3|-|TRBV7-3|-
TGTGCCAGCAGCCGCCACTTTAACTCTGGAAACACCATATATTTT
CASSRHFNSGNTIYF
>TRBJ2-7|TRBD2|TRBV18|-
TGTGCCAGCTCTCCGGGACTAGCGGGAGGGAACTACGAGCAGTACTTC
CASSPGLAGGNYEQYF